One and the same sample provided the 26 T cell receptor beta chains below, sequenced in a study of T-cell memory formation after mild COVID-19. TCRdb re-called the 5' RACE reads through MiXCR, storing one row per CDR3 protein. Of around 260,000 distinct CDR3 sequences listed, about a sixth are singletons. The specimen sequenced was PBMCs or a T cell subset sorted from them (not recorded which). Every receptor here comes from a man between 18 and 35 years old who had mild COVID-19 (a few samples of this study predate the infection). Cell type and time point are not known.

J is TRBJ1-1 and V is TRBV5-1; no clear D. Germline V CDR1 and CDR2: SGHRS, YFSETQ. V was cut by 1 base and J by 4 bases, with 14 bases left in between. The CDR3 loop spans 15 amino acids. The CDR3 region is CASSLLSASGTEAFF. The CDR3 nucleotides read TGCGCCAGCAGCTTGCTCTCCGCATCGGGCACTGAAGCTTTCTTT.

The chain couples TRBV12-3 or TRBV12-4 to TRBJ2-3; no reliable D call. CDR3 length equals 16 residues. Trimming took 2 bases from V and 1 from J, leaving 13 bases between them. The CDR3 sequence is CASSLLATLRTDTQYF. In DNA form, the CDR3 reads TGTGCCAGCAGTTTATTGGCGACTCTCCGCACAGATACGCAGTATTTT.

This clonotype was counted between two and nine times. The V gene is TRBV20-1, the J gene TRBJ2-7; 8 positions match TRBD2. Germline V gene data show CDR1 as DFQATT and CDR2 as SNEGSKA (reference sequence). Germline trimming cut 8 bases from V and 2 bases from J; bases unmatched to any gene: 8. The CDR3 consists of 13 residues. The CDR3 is CSPLAGPAYEQYV. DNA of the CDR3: TGCAGTCCCTTAGCGGGACCCGCCTACGAGCAGTACGTC.

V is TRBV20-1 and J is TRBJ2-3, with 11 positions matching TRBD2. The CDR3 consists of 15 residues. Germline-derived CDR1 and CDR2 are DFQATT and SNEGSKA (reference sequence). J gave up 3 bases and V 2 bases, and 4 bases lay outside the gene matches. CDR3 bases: TGCAGTGCTAGACCGGGACTAGCGGCTACAGATACGCAGTATTTT. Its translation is CSARPGLAATDTQYF.

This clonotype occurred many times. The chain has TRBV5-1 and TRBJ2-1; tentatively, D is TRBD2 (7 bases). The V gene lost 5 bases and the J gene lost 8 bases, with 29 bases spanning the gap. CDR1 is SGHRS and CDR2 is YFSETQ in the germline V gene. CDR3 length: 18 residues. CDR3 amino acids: CASSQRRPGGDWGDEQFF. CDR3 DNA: TGCGCCAGCAGTCAACGGCGTCCGGGGGGCGACTGGGGGGATGAGCAGTTCTTC.

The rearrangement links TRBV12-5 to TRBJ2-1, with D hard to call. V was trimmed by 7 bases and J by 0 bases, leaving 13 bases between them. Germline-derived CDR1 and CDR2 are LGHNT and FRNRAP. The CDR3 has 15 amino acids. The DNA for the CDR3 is TGTGCTAGTGCCCCAGCTGAATCCTCCTACAATGAGCAGTTCTTC. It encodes CASAPAESSYNEQFF.

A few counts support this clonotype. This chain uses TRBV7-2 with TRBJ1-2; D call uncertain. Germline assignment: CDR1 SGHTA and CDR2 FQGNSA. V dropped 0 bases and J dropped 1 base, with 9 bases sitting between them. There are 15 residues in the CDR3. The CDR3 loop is CASSLALGSNYGYTF. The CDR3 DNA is TGTGCCAGCAGCTTAGCGCTGGGCAGTAACTATGGCTACACCTTC.

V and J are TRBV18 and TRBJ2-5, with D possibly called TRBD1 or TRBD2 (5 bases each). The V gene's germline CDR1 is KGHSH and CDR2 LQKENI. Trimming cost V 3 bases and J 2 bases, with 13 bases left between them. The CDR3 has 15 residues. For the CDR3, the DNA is TGTGCCAGCTCACCGCCGGGACCTAGGCAAGAGACCCAGTACTTC. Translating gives CASSPPGPRQETQYF.

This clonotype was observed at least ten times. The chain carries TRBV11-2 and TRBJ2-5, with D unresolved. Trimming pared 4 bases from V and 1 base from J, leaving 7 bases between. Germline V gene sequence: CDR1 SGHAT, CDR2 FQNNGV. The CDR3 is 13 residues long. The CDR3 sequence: CASSSGPQETQYF. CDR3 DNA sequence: TGTGCCAGCAGCTCCGGACCCCAAGAGACCCAGTACTTC.

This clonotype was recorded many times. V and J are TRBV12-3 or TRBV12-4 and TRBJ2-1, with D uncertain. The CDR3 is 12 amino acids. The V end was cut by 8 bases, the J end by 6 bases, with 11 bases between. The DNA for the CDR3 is TGTGCCAGCGATAGGGCAATCAATGAGCAGTTCTTC. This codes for CASDRAINEQFF.

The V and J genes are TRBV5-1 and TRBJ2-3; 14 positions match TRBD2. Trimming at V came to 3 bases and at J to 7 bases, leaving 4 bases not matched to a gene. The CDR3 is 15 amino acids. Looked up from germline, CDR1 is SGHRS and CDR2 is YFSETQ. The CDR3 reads CASSSTSGGVNTQYF. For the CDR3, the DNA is TGCGCCAGCAGCTCGACTAGCGGGGGGGTAAATACGCAGTATTTT.

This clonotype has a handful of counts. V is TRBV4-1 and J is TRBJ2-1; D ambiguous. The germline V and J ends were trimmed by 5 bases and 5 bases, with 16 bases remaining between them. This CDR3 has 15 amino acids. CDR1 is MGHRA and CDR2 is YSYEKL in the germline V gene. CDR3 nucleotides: TGCGCCAGCAGCAAATATCCGAAGAGTGACAATGAGCAGTTCTTC. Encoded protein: CASSKYPKSDNEQFF.

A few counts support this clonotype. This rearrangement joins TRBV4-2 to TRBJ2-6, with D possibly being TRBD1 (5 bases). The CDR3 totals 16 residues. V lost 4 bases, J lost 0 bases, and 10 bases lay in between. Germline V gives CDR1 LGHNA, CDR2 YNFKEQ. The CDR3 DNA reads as TGTGCCAGCAGCCTAGCAGGGATCTCTGGGGCCAACGTCCTGACTTTC. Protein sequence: CASSLAGISGANVLTF.

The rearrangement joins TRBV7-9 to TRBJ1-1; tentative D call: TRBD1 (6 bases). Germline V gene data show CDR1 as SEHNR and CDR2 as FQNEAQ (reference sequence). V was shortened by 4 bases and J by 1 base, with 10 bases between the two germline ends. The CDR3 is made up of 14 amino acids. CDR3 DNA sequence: TGTGCCAGCAGCTGGGGGGCAGGGAACACTGAAGCTTTCTTT. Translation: CASSWGAGNTEAFF.

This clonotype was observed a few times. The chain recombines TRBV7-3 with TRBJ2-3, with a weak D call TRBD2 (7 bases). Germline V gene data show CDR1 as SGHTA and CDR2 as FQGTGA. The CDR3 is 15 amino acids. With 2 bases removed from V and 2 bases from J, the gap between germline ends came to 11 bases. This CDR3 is CASSLGGGHTDTQYF. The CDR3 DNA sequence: TGTGCCAGCAGCTTAGGCGGGGGCCACACAGATACGCAGTATTTT.

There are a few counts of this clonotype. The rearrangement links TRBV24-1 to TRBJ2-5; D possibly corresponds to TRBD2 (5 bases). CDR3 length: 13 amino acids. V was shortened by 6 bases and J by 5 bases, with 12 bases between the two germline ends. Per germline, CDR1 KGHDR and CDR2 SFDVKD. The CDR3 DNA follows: TGTGCCACCAGTCCCCTAGCTGGGGAGACCCAGTACTTC. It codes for CATSPLAGETQYF.

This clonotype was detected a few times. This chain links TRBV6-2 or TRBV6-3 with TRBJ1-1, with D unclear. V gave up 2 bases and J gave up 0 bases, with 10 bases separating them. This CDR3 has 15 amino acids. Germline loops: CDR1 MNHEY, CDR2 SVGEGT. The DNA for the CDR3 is TGTGCCAGCAGTTACAGTACGGAATTGAACACTGAAGCTTTCTTT. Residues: CASSYSTELNTEAFF.

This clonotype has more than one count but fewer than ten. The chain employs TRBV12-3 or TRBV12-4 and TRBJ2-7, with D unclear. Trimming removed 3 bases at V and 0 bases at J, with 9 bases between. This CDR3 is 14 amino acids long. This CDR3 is CASSLPRSSYEQYF. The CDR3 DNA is TGTGCCAGCAGTTTGCCCAGGAGCTCCTACGAGCAGTACTTC.

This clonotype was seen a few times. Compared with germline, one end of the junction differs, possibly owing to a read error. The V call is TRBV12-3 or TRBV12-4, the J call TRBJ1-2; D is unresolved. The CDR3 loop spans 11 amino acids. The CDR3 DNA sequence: TGTGCCAGCGGCCGGGTTGGGATGTTGTACTTC. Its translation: CASGRVGMLYF.

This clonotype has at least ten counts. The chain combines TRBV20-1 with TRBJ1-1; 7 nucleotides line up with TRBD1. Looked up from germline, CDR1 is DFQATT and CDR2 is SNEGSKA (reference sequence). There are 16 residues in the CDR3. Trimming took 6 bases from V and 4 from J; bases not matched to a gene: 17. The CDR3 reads CSAKLTGDGCCTEAFF. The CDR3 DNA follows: TGCAGTGCAAAACTTACAGGGGACGGTTGCTGCACTGAAGCTTTCTTT.

CDR3 loop: CASSQDRDRGWQETQYF. DNA for the CDR3: TGCGCCAGCAGCCAAGACCGGGACAGGGGATGGCAAGAGACCCAGTACTTC. The chain combines TRBV4-3 with TRBJ2-5, with 10 bases that match TRBD1. The CDR3 length is 17 residues. V gave up 0 bases and J gave up 2 bases; unmatched junction bases: 6. Germline-derived CDR1 and CDR2 are LGHNA and YSLEER.

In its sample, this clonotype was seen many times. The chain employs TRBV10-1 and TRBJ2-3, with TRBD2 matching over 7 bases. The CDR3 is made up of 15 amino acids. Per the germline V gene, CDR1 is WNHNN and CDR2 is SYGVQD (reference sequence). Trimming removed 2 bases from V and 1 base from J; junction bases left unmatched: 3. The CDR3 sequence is CASSEGLGGTDTQYF. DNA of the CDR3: TGCGCCAGCAGTGAGGGACTAGGAGGCACAGATACGCAGTATTTT.

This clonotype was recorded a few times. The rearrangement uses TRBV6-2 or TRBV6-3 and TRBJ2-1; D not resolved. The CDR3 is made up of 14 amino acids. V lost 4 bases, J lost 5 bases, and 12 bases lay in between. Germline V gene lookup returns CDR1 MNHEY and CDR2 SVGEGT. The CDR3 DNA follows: TGTGCCAGCAGTTCCCCCCAGGACCACAATGAGCAGTTCTTC. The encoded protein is CASSSPQDHNEQFF.

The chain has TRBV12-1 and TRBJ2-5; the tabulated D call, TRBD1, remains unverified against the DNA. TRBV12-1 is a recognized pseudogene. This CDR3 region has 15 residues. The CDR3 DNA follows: TGTGCCAGCAGCCCCACCGTTTGGGGACCGGAGACCCAGTACTTC. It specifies CASSPTVWGPETQYF.

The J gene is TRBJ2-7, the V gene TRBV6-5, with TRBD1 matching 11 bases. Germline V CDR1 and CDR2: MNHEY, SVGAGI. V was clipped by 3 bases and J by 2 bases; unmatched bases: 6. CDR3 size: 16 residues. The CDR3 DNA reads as TGTGCCAGCAGTTATCCGGGACAGGGGGTAACCTACGAGCAGTACGTC. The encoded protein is CASSYPGQGVTYEQYV.

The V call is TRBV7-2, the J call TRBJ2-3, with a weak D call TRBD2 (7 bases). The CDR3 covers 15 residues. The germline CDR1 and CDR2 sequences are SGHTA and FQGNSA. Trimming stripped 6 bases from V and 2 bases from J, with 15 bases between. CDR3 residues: CASRGGGLFTDTQYF. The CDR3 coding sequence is TGTGCCAGCAGAGGGGGGGGACTCTTCACAGATACGCAGTATTTT.